These 14 T cell receptor beta chains came from one sample sequenced in a study of blood T cells in healthy people across ages. It was with a sample-barcoded 5' primer and a J-beta primer mix that a second PCR of about 6 to 12 cycles was run. TCRdb fed the 5' RACE reads into MiXCR, producing one record per CDR3 protein. Altogether fewer than 2 million distinct CDR3 sequences are present, roughly 43% being singletons, with the ten largest covering more than 20%. Source material: blood. The receptors were gathered from a human donor in good health.

The rearrangement uses TRBV6-6 and TRBJ2-4; D is perhaps TRBD1 or TRBD2 (5 bases each). V lost 9 bases, J lost 15 bases, and 27 bases lay in between. From germline, CDR1 is MNHNY and CDR2 SVGAGI (reference sequence). This CDR3 is built from 14 residues. Here the CDR3 reads CASYGGPSTYERYF. The CDR3 bases are TGTGCCAGTTATGGGGGTCCTTCCACCTACGAGCGGTACTTC.

V and J are TRBV7-2 and TRBJ2-5; D might be TRBD1 or TRBD2, each matching 6 bases. Gene TRBJ2-7 matches the end of the DNA better, so the J call may be wrong. Germline V gene lookup returns CDR1 SGHTA and CDR2 FQGNSA. This CDR3 spans 14 amino acids. The CDR3 DNA is TGTGCCAGCAGCGCTAGTGGGGGGCACTACGAGCAGTACTTC. Its protein is CASSASGGHYEQYF.

V gene TRBV7-2 combines with J gene TRBJ1-6; no definite D call. Between the trimmed V and J ends, which lost 5 bases and 9 bases, there was a span of 11 bases. This CDR3 contains 13 residues. Germline V CDR1 and CDR2: SGHTA, FQGNSA. This chain's CDR3 is CASSPQDPSPLHF. For the CDR3, the DNA is TGTGCCAGCAGCCCCCAGGACCCTTCACCCCTCCACTTT.

This clonotype was seen more than once but under ten times. The chain couples TRBV7-8 to TRBJ2-3; TRBD2 matches 8 bases. Germline CDR1 reads SGHVS; CDR2 reads FQNEAQ. CDR3 length equals 16 residues. Trimming took 4 bases from V and 6 from J; bases not matched to a gene: 12. The CDR3 sequence is CASSSTITGGPDTQYF. In nucleotides, the CDR3 is TGTGCCAGCAGCTCCACCATTACGGGGGGGCCCGATACGCAGTATTTT.

This clonotype was observed many times. The V and J genes are TRBV7-8 and TRBJ2-3; no definite D call. Germline CDR1 is SGHVS and CDR2 is FQNEAQ. The CDR3 covers 11 residues. Trimming removed 7 bases at V and 5 bases at J, with 7 bases between. The CDR3 coding sequence is TGTGCCAGCACCGCTGGAGATACGCAGTATTTT. Translation gives CASTAGDTQYF.

The chain has TRBV6-4 and TRBJ2-3; 10 positions agree with TRBD2. J gave up 4 bases and V 6 bases, and 4 bases lay outside the gene matches. Germline V lookup: CDR1 MRHNA, CDR2 SNTAGT. The CDR3 spans 14 residues. As DNA, the CDR3 is TGTGCCAGCAGGAATAGCGGGGGGTCAGATACGCAGTATTTT. It is translated as CASRNSGGSDTQYF.

The chain recombines TRBV7-2 with TRBJ1-1, with TRBD1 as a possible D gene (6 bases). The CDR3 loop spans 14 amino acids. V lost 2 bases and J 4 bases, leaving 11 bases between the germline ends. Germline CDR1 reads SGHTA; CDR2 reads FQGNSA. CDR3 coding DNA: TGTGCCAGCAGCTTAATACAGGGTAGCACTGAAGCTTTCTTT. Translated: CASSLIQGSTEAFF.

The genes are TRBV7-2 and TRBJ1-6, with TRBD1 matching 7 bases. CDR1 and CDR2 (germline): SGHTA, FQGNSA. Trimming at V came to 8 bases and at J to 9 bases, leaving 7 bases not matched to a gene. This CDR3 has 13 amino acids. The CDR3 region is CASATGVGSPLHF. In DNA, the CDR3 is TGTGCCAGCGCAACAGGGGTAGGTTCACCCCTCCACTTT. Variable domain in full (rest from reference TRBV7-2 and TRBJ1-6): GAGVSQSPSNKVTEKGKDVELRCDPISGHTALYWYRQSLGQGLEFLIYFQGNSAPDKSGLPSDRFSAERTGGSVSTLTIQRTQQEDSAVYLCASATGVGSPLHFGNGTRLTVT.

The gene calls are TRBV4-1 and TRBJ2-3; 7 nucleotides agree with TRBD1. The germline gives CDR1 MGHRA, CDR2 YSYEKL. V dropped 0 bases and J dropped 4; count of bases not matched to a gene: 16. There are 19 residues in the CDR3. The CDR3 DNA reads TGCGCCAGCAGCCAAGAAGGAACAGAGGGGGCAGGCAGTGCAGATACGCAGTATTTT. It encodes CASSQEGTEGAGSADTQYF.

A few counts support this clonotype. The chain carries TRBV5-5 and TRBJ2-5; D ambiguous. V was shortened by 6 bases and J by 0 bases, with 9 bases between the two germline ends. CDR3 size: 13 residues. Germline loops: CDR1 SGHKS, CDR2 YYEKEE (reference sequence). This chain's CDR3 is CASNRHDQETQYF. The DNA of the CDR3 is TGTGCCAGCAACCGACACGACCAAGAGACCCAGTACTTC.

The chain couples TRBV7-6 to TRBJ1-6, with unresolved D. Germline-derived CDR1 and CDR2 are SGHVS and FNYEAQ. Trimming shortened V by 1 base and J by 5 bases, and 9 bases separated the two germline ends. The CDR3 has 15 amino acids. In nucleotides, the CDR3 is TGTGCCAGCAGCTTAGTTGTAGCCAATAATTCACCCCTCCACTTT. It specifies CASSLVVANNSPLHF.

Notes on this clonotype: One junction end does not reproduce the germline sequence, and a read error may be involved. The V call is TRBV12-3 or TRBV12-4, the J call TRBJ1-2; TRBD1 matches 7 bases. This CDR3 has 14 amino acids. The CDR3 is CARSKGQIHYGYTF. In DNA, the CDR3 is TGTGCCCGCAGTAAGGGACAGATCCACTATGGCTACACCTTC.

This clonotype was seen only once. The chain recombines TRBV7-8 with TRBJ1-2, with TRBD1 matching over 8 bases. The junction had 8 bases not matched to a gene; V was cut back by 5 bases and J by 6 bases. CDR1 is SGHVS, CDR2 FQNEAQ, per germline. This CDR3 is built from 14 residues. The CDR3 sequence is CASSPDRQGHGYTF. DNA of the CDR3: TGTGCCAGCAGCCCAGACAGACAGGGGCATGGCTACACCTTC. Combining the CDR3 with reference TRBV7-8 and TRBJ1-2 gives the whole variable domain GAGVSQSPRYKVAKRGQDVALRCDPISGHVSLFWYQQALGQGPEFLTYFQNEAQLDKSGLPSDRFFAERPEGSVSTLKIQRTQQEDSAVYLCASSPDRQGHGYTFGSGTRLTVV.

The chain carries TRBV25-1 and TRBJ2-7; 7 bases are shared with TRBD1. V was pared by 2 bases and J by 3 bases, with 22 bases of the junction left unmatched. CDR1 MGHDK and CDR2 SYGVNS come from the germline V gene. The CDR3 spans 20 residues. DNA for the CDR3: TGTGCCAGCAGTGAAAACCCGACCGGCCAACCAACCCGACAGGGCTACGAGCAGTACTTC. Protein sequence: CASSENPTGQPTRQGYEQYF.